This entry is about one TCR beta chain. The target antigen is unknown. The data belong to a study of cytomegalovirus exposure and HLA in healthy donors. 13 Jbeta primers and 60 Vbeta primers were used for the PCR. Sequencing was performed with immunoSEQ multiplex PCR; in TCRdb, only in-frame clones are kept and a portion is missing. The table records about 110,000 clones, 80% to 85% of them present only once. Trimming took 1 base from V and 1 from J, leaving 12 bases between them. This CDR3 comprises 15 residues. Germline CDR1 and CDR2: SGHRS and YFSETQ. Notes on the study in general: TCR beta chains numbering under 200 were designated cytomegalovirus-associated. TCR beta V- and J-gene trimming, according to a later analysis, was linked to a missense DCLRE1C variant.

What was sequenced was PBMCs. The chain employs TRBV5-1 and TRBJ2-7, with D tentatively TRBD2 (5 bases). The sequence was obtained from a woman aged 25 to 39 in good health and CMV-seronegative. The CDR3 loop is CASSLIEGMSYEQYF. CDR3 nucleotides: TGCGCCAGCAGCTTGATAGAGGGAATGTCCTACGAGCAGTACTTC.